Sequencing of this T cell receptor (beta chain) was carried out in a study of T cell changes during pregnancy in multiple sclerosis. Clones were read by immunoSEQ multiplex PCR, and TCRdb kept only the in-frame ones, dropping some. The sample lists tens of thousands of clones, around 93% occurring once. Germline V gives CDR1 SGHTA, CDR2 FQGNSA. The V end lost 6 bases, the J end lost 4 bases, and 15 bases lay between the germline ends. The CDR3 contains 14 residues. The TCR comes from a female donor with multiple sclerosis, enrolled in a pregnancy study. The sequenced sample was CD4+ T cells from peripheral blood mononuclear cells, obtained in the third trimester of pregnancy. This chain joins TRBV7-2 and TRBJ1-2, with D possibly being TRBD1 (6 bases). The CDR3 here is CASRHPGHLYGYTF. The CDR3 nucleotides are TGTGCCAGCAGACATCCGGGACATCTCTATGGCTACACCTTC.